The clone carrying this T cell receptor beta chain was recorded many times. Its target is not known. This entry is derived from a study of T-cell reconstitution after alpha-beta-depleted transplantation in children. Study results and limitations: When one year had passed after transplant, most T-cell counts and diversity came from newly produced T cells.

V lost 7 bases, J lost 0 bases, and 8 bases stayed unmatched. The CDR3 covers 15 residues. CDR1 is SGHRS and CDR2 is YFSETQ in the germline V gene. Unique molecular identifiers were built into the TCRbeta library. In TCRdb, the PCR reads were re-called with MiXCR into one record per CDR3 protein. The table includes around 370,000 distinct CDR3 sequences, roughly 16% detected once. V and J are TRBV5-1 and TRBJ2-5; 8 nucleotides line up with TRBD2. This TCR came from a male patient aged 2-10 years who had a stem cell transplant for acute lymphoblastic leukemia, so the T cells may come from the graft donor. The sample consisted of PBMCs, mostly from graft donor cells, taken 360 days after TCRalphabeta/CD19-depleted stem cell transplant. CDR3 sequence reads: CASGVSGAYQETQYF. CDR3 coding DNA: TGCGCCAGCGGGGTTAGCGGGGCGTACCAAGAGACCCAGTACTTC.